This T cell receptor (beta chain) was recovered during a study of CD8 T cells in ankylosing spondylitis. In making TCR beta libraries, quantitative 5'-RACE with molecular barcodes was used. TCRdb fed the 5' RACE reads into MiXCR, producing one record per CDR3 protein. The top ten clones hold 4% to 4.5% of a sample with roughly 46,000 distinct CDR3 sequences, approximately 3.6% of them seen once. This clonotype showed up many times. Its specificity is not known. General study points: The study identified a TCR beta motif of under ten highly homologous variants that appeared characteristic of ankylosing spondylitis blood. Earlier literature documents some of the motif variants in reactive arthritis synovial fluid and blood.

Sequencing was carried out using blood, either unsorted or a sorted T cell fraction (not recorded which). The receptor was isolated from a female donor with ankylosing spondylitis or in good health (not recorded which).

The CDR3 is CASSVGPPGTSDTAQYF. Here the CDR3 DNA reads TGTGCCAGCAGCGTCGGGCCCCCCGGGACTAGTGATACGGCGCAGTATTTT. V and J are TRBV9 and TRBJ2-3; 8 nucleotides align to TRBD2. This CDR3 contains 17 residues. Trimming cost V 2 bases and J 10 bases; bases outside gene matches: 18. CDR1 SGDLS and CDR2 YYNGEE come from the germline V gene.